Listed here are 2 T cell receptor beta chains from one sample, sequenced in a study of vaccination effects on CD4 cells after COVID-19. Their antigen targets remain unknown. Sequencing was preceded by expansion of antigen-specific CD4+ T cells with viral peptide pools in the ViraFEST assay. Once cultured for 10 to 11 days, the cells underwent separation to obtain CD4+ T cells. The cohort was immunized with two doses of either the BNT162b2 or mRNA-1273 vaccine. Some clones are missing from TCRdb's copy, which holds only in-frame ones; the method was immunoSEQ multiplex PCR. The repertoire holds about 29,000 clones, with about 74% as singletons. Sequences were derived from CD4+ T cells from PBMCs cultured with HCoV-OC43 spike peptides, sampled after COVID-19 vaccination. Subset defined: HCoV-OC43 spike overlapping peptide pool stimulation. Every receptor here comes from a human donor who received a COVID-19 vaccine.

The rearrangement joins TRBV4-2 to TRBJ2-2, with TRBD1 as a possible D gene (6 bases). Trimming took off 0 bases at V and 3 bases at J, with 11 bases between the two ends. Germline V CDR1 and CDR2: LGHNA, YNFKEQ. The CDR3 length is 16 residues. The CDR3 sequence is CASSQDSQGYTGELFF. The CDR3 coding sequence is TGTGCCAGCAGCCAAGATTCGCAGGGGTACACCGGGGAGCTGTTTTTT.

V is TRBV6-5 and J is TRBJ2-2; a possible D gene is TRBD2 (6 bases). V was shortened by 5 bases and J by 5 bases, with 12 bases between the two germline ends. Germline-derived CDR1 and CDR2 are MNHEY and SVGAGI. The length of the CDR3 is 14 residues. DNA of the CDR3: TGTGCCAGCAGTAGACTAGTAGGGACCGGGGAGCTGTTTTTT. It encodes CASSRLVGTGELFF.